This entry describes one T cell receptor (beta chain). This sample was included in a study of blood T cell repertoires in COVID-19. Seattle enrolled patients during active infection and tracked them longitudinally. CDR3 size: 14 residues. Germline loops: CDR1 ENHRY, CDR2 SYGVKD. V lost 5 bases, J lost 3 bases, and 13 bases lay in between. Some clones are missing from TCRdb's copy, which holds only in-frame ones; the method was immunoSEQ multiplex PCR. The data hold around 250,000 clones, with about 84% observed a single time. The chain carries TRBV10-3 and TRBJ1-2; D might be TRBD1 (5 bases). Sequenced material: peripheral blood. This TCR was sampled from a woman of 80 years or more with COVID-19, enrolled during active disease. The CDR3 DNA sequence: TGTGCCATCAGTCTACAGGCTGGAGACTATGGCTACACCTTC. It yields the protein CAISLQAGDYGYTF.